What follows are 9 T cell receptor beta chains derived from one specimen sequenced in a study of blood T cell repertoires in COVID-19. Method: immunoSEQ multiplex PCR; TCRdb's copy keeps in-frame clones and lacks some. This table has under 350,000 clones, roughly nine tenths appearing once. Sequenced material: PBMCs or T cells enriched from blood (not recorded which). All receptors derive from a man aged 55 to 69 who had recovered from COVID-19.

The chain combines TRBV11-1 with TRBJ2-7; D may be TRBD2 (5 bases). V lost 6 bases and J 2 bases, leaving 14 bases between the germline ends. Germline V gene sequence: CDR1 SGHAT, CDR2 FQDESV (reference sequence). This CDR3 is built from 14 residues. The CDR3 region has the DNA TGTGCCAGCAGTCCAAGGACGGGAACCTACGAGCAGTACTTC. Translated: CASSPRTGTYEQYF.

The CDR3 reads CASTPPEHGSEAFF. The CDR3 DNA is TGTGCCAGTACCCCCCCGGAGCACGGGAGTGAAGCTTTCTTT. The chain combines TRBV19 with TRBJ1-1; D is unclear. The CDR3 loop spans 14 amino acids. V lost 7 bases and J lost 7, with 19 bases in between. CDR1 is LNHDA, CDR2 SQIVND, per germline (reference sequence).

V usage is TRBV12-3 or TRBV12-4 and J usage is TRBJ2-5, with 9 positions matching TRBD2. This CDR3 is 13 amino acids long. Germline trimming cut 3 bases from V and 4 bases from J; bases unmatched to any gene: 0. Written as DNA, the CDR3 is TGTGCCAGCAGTTTGCGGGGGGGAGAGACCCAGTACTTC. Its translation: CASSLRGGETQYF.

The V and J genes are TRBV6-5 and TRBJ2-7, with 9 bases aligning to TRBD1. The CDR3 runs to 13 residues. Germline-derived CDR1 and CDR2 are MNHEY and SVGAGI. J gave up 9 bases and V 6 bases, and 9 bases lay outside the gene matches. CDR3: CASSPDRGHGQYF. The DNA for the CDR3 is TGTGCCAGCAGCCCGGACAGGGGTCATGGGCAGTACTTC.

This chain joins TRBV5-1 and TRBJ1-4, with D possibly TRBD1 on 5 matching bases. The CDR3 is 14 residues long. CDR1 is SGHRS and CDR2 is YFSETQ in the germline V gene. V was clipped by 6 bases and J by 4 bases, with 13 bases between them. The CDR3 DNA is TGCGCCAGCAACACTGGACACTTTAATGAAAAACTGTTTTTT. Translated: CASNTGHFNEKLFF.

J is TRBJ2-3 and V is TRBV7-2; TRBD1 is a possible D gene (5 bases). Germline CDR1 and CDR2: SGHTA and FQGNSA. V was cut by 8 bases and J by 4 bases, with 19 bases left in between. The CDR3 covers 15 residues. The CDR3 spells CASHTPVGRADTQYF. The CDR3 region has the DNA TGTGCCAGCCACACGCCAGTGGGCAGGGCAGATACGCAGTATTTT.

The genes are TRBV29-1 and TRBJ2-1; 11 bases align to TRBD2. After removal of 6 bases from V and 9 bases from J, the junction contained 7 bases not matched to a gene. This CDR3 spans 13 amino acids. Looked up from germline, CDR1 is SQVTM and CDR2 is ANQGSEA. CDR3 amino acids: CSVLSGRATEQFF. CDR3 nucleotides: TGCAGCGTCCTTAGCGGGAGGGCCACTGAGCAGTTCTTC.

This chain joins TRBV7-9 and TRBJ1-4, with D maybe TRBD1 (5 bases). CDR3 length equals 17 residues. Trimming removed 2 bases at V and 4 bases at J, with 17 bases between. Germline assignment: CDR1 SEHNR and CDR2 FQNEAQ (reference sequence). The CDR3 DNA sequence: TGTGCCAGCAGCTTAATGTCAGGGATGGGACTTAATGAAAAACTGTTTTTT. Amino acids: CASSLMSGMGLNEKLFF.

The CDR3 here is CASSYTFRGHSPLHF. In DNA, the CDR3 is TGTGCCAGCAGCTATACCTTCCGGGGTCACTCTCCCCTCCACTTT. This sequence joins TRBV27 and TRBJ1-6; no reliable D call. Germline V gene data show CDR1 as MNHEY and CDR2 as SMNVEV (reference sequence). V was shortened by 6 bases and J by 13 bases, with 22 bases between the two germline ends. This CDR3 spans 15 amino acids.